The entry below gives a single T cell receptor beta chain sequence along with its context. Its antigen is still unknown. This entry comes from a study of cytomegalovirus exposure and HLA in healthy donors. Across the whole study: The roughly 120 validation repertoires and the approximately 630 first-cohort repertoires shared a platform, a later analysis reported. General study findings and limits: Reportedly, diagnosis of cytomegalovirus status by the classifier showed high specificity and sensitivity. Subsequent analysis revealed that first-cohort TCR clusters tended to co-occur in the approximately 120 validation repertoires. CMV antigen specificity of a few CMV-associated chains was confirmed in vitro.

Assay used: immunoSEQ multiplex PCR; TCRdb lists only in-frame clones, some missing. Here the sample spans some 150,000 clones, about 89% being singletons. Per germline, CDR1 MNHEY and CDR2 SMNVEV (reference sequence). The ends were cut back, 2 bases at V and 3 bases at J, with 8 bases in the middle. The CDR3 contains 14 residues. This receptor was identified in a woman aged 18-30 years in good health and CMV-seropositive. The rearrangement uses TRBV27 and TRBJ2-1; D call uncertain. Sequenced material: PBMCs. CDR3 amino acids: CASSLKTLYNEQFF. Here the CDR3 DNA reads TGTGCCAGCAGTTTAAAGACACTCTACAATGAGCAGTTCTTC.